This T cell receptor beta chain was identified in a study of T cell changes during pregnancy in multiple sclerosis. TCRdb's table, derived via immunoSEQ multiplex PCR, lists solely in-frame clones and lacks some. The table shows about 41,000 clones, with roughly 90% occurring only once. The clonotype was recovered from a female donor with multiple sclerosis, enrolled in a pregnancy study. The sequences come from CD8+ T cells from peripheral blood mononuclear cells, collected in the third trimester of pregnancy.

DNA for the CDR3: TGTGCCAGCAGCCCAGGGACTGGCGGGCAAAACACAGATACGCAGTATTTT. Protein sequence: CASSPGTGGQNTDTQYF. This chain connects TRBV11-2 to TRBJ2-3, with a weak D call TRBD2 (6 bases). The germline V and J ends were trimmed by 5 bases and 2 bases, with 20 bases remaining between them. CDR3 size: 17 residues. Germline-derived CDR1 and CDR2 are SGHAT and FQNNGV.